Listed here are 26 T cell receptor beta chains from one sample, sequenced in a study of blood T cell repertoires in COVID-19. Clones were sequenced by immunoSEQ multiplex PCR, and TCRdb holds only the in-frame ones, with some missing. This sample has 190,000 or so clones, with just under 90% found just once. Sequencing used PBMCs or T cells enriched from blood (not recorded which). The receptors derive from a man aged 25 to 45 who had recovered from COVID-19.

This sequence joins TRBV7-2 and TRBJ2-7, with D possibly TRBD1 on 6 matching bases. The V and J ends lost 2 bases and 4 bases respectively, with 15 bases between them. Germline values: CDR1 SGHTA, CDR2 FQGNSA. The CDR3 sequence is 15 residues long. CDR3 DNA: TGTGCCAGCAGCTTATGGCCAGGGGCCCCGTACGAGCAGTACTTC. Its translation: CASSLWPGAPYEQYF.

The V call is TRBV7-9, the J call TRBJ2-5, with a tentative D call TRBD1 (5 bases). The V end lost 3 bases, the J end lost 3 bases, and 20 bases lay between the germline ends. CDR1 is SEHNR, CDR2 FQNEAQ, per germline (reference sequence). CDR3 length: 17 residues. The CDR3 here is CASSFLIGVKNKETQYF. The CDR3 DNA sequence: TGTGCCAGCAGCTTCCTTATAGGGGTGAAGAATAAAGAGACCCAGTACTTC.

The V call is TRBV5-4, the J call TRBJ2-7; 11 bases agree with TRBD2. The V gene's germline CDR1 is SGHNT and CDR2 YYREEE (reference sequence). Unmatched junction bases numbered 8, after V lost 4 bases and J lost 2 bases. The CDR3 totals 16 residues. In DNA form, the CDR3 reads TGTGCCAGCAGCCGGGAGGCTAGCGGGGGGACCTACGAGCAGTACTTC. As protein: CASSREASGGTYEQYF.

The rearrangement joins TRBV30 to TRBJ1-5; 8 bases fit TRBD1. This CDR3 is built from 14 residues. V was pared by 3 bases and J by 6 bases, with 7 bases of the junction left unmatched. Germline-derived CDR1 and CDR2 are GTSNPN and SVGIG (reference sequence). As DNA, the CDR3 is TGTGCCTGGAGACCGGGACAGGTCAGTCAGCCCCAGCATTTT. This translates into CAWRPGQVSQPQHF. The variable domain in full, completed from reference TRBV30 and TRBJ1-5, reads SQTIHQWPATLVQPVGSPLSLECTVEGTSNPNLYWYRQAAGRGLQLLFYSVGIGQISSEVPQNLSASRPQDRQFILSSKKLLLSDSGFYLCAWRPGQVSQPQHFGDGTRLSIL.

The rearrangement uses TRBV10-3 and TRBJ2-3; TRBD2 might be the D (5 bases). The CDR3 totals 16 residues. Germline CDR1 is ENHRY and CDR2 is SYGVKD. Trimming shortened V by 4 bases and J by 4 bases, and 18 bases separated the two germline ends. The CDR3 nucleotides read TGTGCCATCAGTGCTCCCTCGACTACTGGACCAGATACGCAGTATTTT. As protein: CAISAPSTTGPDTQYF.

The chain's CDR3 is CASSILGTSRTDTQYF. The DNA of the CDR3 is TGTGCCAGTAGTATTTTAGGGACTAGCCGCACAGATACGCAGTATTTT. The chain employs TRBV19 and TRBJ2-3, with 9 bases matching TRBD2. This CDR3 comprises 16 residues. In germline, CDR1 is LNHDA, CDR2 SQIVND (reference sequence). Unmatched junction bases numbered 5, after V lost 3 bases and J lost 1 base.

The chain uses TRBV5-4 and TRBJ1-2; D gene unclear. Germline CDR1 is SGHNT and CDR2 is YYREEE (reference sequence). This CDR3 contains 12 residues. Trimming cost V 4 bases and J 8 bases, with 12 bases left between them. CDR3 amino acids: CASSNREYGYTF. As DNA, the CDR3 is TGTGCCAGCAGCAACCGGGAGTACGGCTACACCTTC.

The chain links TRBV5-6 to TRBJ2-7, with D possibly being TRBD1 (6 bases). V was cut by 0 bases and J by 4 bases, with 17 bases left in between. This CDR3 comprises 16 residues. Germline CDR1 reads SGHDT; CDR2 reads YYEEEE. The CDR3, as DNA: TGTGCCAGCAGCTTGGTGTTTAGAGAGGGGACATACGAGCAGTACTTC. It is translated as CASSLVFREGTYEQYF.

V is TRBV6-5 and J is TRBJ2-5; the match to TRBD2 covers 7 bases. Germline V lookup: CDR1 MNHEY, CDR2 SVGAGI. Trimming took 6 bases from V and 4 from J; bases not matched to a gene: 11. There are 15 residues in the CDR3. CDR3 loop: CASRGGARYGETQYF. The DNA for the CDR3 is TGTGCCAGCAGGGGAGGGGCCCGCTATGGAGAGACCCAGTACTTC.

This chain connects TRBV2 to TRBJ1-5; D remains ambiguous. Trimming removed 3 bases from V and 1 base from J, with 10 bases in between. Germline CDR1 reads SNHLY; CDR2 reads FYNNEI. This CDR3 has 15 residues. CDR3 coding DNA: TGTGCCAGCAGTGATAGAGGTGTCAGCAATCAGCCCCAGCATTTT. Protein: CASSDRGVSNQPQHF.

The rearrangement links TRBV3-1 (or the pseudogene TRBV3-2) to TRBJ2-7; maybe TRBD1 (6 bases). CDR3 size: 16 residues. Trimming left V 6 bases short and J 2 bases short, with 20 bases between. Per germline, CDR1 LGHDT and CDR2 YNNKEL (reference sequence). This CDR3 reads CASSRTGQNPTYEQYF. The DNA of the CDR3 is TGTGCCAGCAGTCGGACTGGACAGAACCCAACCTACGAGCAGTACTTC.

This clone was observed a few times. This chain uses TRBV30 with TRBJ2-3; a weak D match, TRBD1 (5 bases). The CDR3 is made up of 14 amino acids. Germline lookup yields CDR1 GTSNPN and CDR2 SVGIG (reference sequence). V shed 2 bases and J shed 4 bases, with 13 bases lying between them. The CDR3 region is CAWSRRRASDTQYF. In DNA, the CDR3 is TGTGCCTGGAGTAGGCGCAGGGCTTCAGATACGCAGTATTTT.

The genes are TRBV27 and TRBJ2-7; weak D call: TRBD2 (6 bases). From germline, CDR1 is MNHEY and CDR2 SMNVEV (reference sequence). The CDR3 runs to 14 residues. V was trimmed by 6 bases and J by 4 bases, leaving 16 bases between them. CDR3 region: CASRTGLLSYEQYF. The CDR3 DNA sequence: TGTGCCAGCAGGACGGGACTCCTCTCTTACGAGCAGTACTTC.

About this clone itself: The same CDR3 also results from other DNA sequences found in this sample. The V and J genes are TRBV7-2 and TRBJ1-5; the match to TRBD1 covers 7 bases. Germline-derived CDR1 and CDR2 are SGHTA and FQGNSA. The CDR3 contains 14 residues. After removal of 2 bases from V and 4 bases from J, the junction contained 2 bases not matched to a gene. Here the CDR3 DNA reads TGTGCCAGCAGCTTAAGACAGGGTAATCAGCCCCAGCATTTT. Translated: CASSLRQGNQPQHF.

The gene calls are TRBV19 and TRBJ2-7, with a tentative D call TRBD2 (6 bases). V lost 6 bases, J lost 0 bases, and 18 bases lay in between. Looked up from germline, CDR1 is LNHDA and CDR2 is SQIVND (reference sequence). The CDR3 has 16 amino acids. In DNA, the CDR3 is TGTGCCAGTAGGATTAGCGGAAGCCACCTCTCCTACGAGCAGTACTTC. This codes for CASRISGSHLSYEQYF.

The gene calls are TRBV24-1 and TRBJ2-4, with TRBD1 identical over 7 bases. Germline-derived CDR1 and CDR2 are KGHDR and SFDVKD. J lost 8 bases, V lost 4 bases, and 7 bases had no gene match. This CDR3 contains 14 residues. The CDR3 DNA reads TGTGCCACCAGTGACCCCGGGACAGCGGACATTCAGTACTTC. Encoded protein: CATSDPGTADIQYF.

This chain uses TRBV18 with TRBJ2-2, with D possibly being TRBD1 (5 bases). The germline V and J ends were trimmed by 2 bases and 4 bases, with 11 bases remaining between them. Germline loops: CDR1 KGHSH, CDR2 LQKENI. The CDR3 runs to 15 residues. CDR3 residues: CASSPIQGFTGELFF. In DNA, the CDR3 is TGTGCCAGCTCACCAATCCAGGGTTTCACCGGGGAGCTGTTTTTT.

The chain joins TRBV4-3 to TRBJ2-7; D may be TRBD2 (5 bases). Trimming removed 1 base from V and 1 base from J, with 8 bases in between. The CDR3 has 14 amino acids. Germline V gene sequence: CDR1 LGHNA, CDR2 YSLEER. The CDR3 region has the DNA TGCGCCAGCAGCCAAGCTCGAGGGTCCTACGAGCAGTACTTC. Its protein product is CASSQARGSYEQYF.

The chain uses TRBV9 and TRBJ1-5; D uncertain. Trimming shortened V by 0 bases and J by 7 bases, and 14 bases separated the two germline ends. CDR3 size: 15 residues. Germline-derived CDR1 and CDR2 are SGDLS and YYNGEE. The CDR3 DNA is TGTGCCAGCAGCGTAGCCCCGGAGTTTGGACAGCCCCAGCATTTT. It yields the protein CASSVAPEFGQPQHF. Complete variable domain (other parts from reference TRBV9 and TRBJ1-5): DSGVTQTPKHLITATGQRVTLRCSPRSGDLSVYWYQQSLDQGLQFLIQYYNGEERAKGNILERFSAQQFPDLHSELNLSSLELGDSALYFCASSVAPEFGQPQHFGDGTRLSIL.

CDR3 in DNA: TGTGCCAGCAGACCACTCGGGACAGGGGGATATGGCTACACCTTC. Protein product: CASRPLGTGGYGYTF. The V gene is TRBV27, the J gene TRBJ1-2; the match to TRBD1 covers 11 bases. CDR1 and CDR2 from the germline V gene are MNHEY and SMNVEV (reference sequence). The CDR3 runs 15 residues. The junction had 8 bases not matched to a gene; V was cut back by 6 bases and J by 5 bases.

The V and J genes are TRBV5-4 and TRBJ2-2; 9 positions agree with TRBD1. Trimming removed 3 bases from V and 4 bases from J; junction bases left unmatched: 7. CDR1 and CDR2 from the germline V gene are SGHNT and YYREEE (reference sequence). This CDR3 has 16 residues. CDR3 DNA: TGTGCCAGCAGCTCCGGAAACAGGGGGCTCACCGGGGAGCTGTTTTTT. It codes for CASSSGNRGLTGELFF.

This sequence joins TRBV30 and TRBJ2-3, with D possibly being TRBD1 (5 bases). The V gene lost 6 bases and the J gene lost 1 base, with 14 bases spanning the gap. The CDR3 has 14 amino acids. CDR1 and CDR2 (germline): GTSNPN, SVGIG (reference sequence). CDR3 bases: TGTGCCTGCTGGCCGACAGCAGGCACAGATACGCAGTATTTT. The encoded protein is CACWPTAGTDTQYF.

This chain links TRBV9 with TRBJ1-5; D possibly corresponds to TRBD1 (5 bases). The length of the CDR3 is 15 residues. Per germline, CDR1 SGDLS and CDR2 YYNGEE. Trimming removed 0 bases at V and 4 bases at J, with 11 bases between. The DNA of the CDR3 is TGTGCCAGCAGCGTAGAAGGGGTTACTAATCAGCCCCAGCATTTT. Protein product: CASSVEGVTNQPQHF.

The table lists this clone with a count of one. V gene TRBV10-2 combines with J gene TRBJ2-5, with a weak D call TRBD1 (6 bases). V was clipped by 7 bases and J by 4 bases, with 22 bases between them. The germline V gene encodes CDR1 WSHSY and CDR2 SAAADI. This CDR3 is built from 16 residues. The CDR3 nucleotides read TGCGCCAGCAAGAATGAGGGGGTAGAGGTGGGAGAGACCCAGTACTTC. This gives the protein CASKNEGVEVGETQYF.

The gene calls are TRBV27 and TRBJ1-5; TRBD1 matches 9 bases. This CDR3 is 15 amino acids long. From germline, CDR1 is MNHEY and CDR2 SMNVEV (reference sequence). The V gene end was trimmed by 0 bases and the J gene end by 6 bases; junction bases not matched to a gene: 3. CDR3 amino acids: CASSLSNRGLQPQHF. CDR3 nucleotide sequence: TGTGCCAGCAGTTTATCTAACAGGGGGCTTCAGCCCCAGCATTTT.

The CDR3 sequence: CASSQQTGANNQPQHF. In DNA, the CDR3 is TGCGCCAGCAGCCAGCAGACAGGGGCCAACAATCAGCCCCAGCATTTT. The chain is built from TRBV4-3 and TRBJ1-5, with TRBD1 matching over 8 bases. V dropped 3 bases and J dropped 3; count of bases not matched to a gene: 7. Germline CDR1 is LGHNA and CDR2 is YSLEER. CDR3 length equals 16 residues.